This T cell receptor (beta chain) was recovered during a study of T cell repertoires in cytomegalovirus infection. Study-wide points: Based on cumulative public TCR beta family frequency, carriers of CMV plus the relevant HLA were identified.

Details on this clonotype: The antigen is not known.

The V gene's germline CDR1 is MDHEN and CDR2 SYDVKM. This CDR3 comprises 14 residues. Trimming removed 5 bases from V and 5 bases from J; junction bases left unmatched: 3. MiXCR, applied by TCRdb to the reads, yields one record per CDR3 protein. The table has hundreds of thousands of distinct CDR3 sequences, 20% to 30% seen once. This TCR was sampled from a human donor in good health (CMV status not recorded). Some clones in this sample may be carry-over from other donors' samples. The sequenced material came from CD8+ T cells from PBMCs. This chain connects TRBV28 to TRBJ2-7, with TRBD2 matching 13 bases. The CDR3 spells CASSPLAGGNEQYV. The CDR3 nucleotides are TGTGCCAGCAGTCCACTAGCGGGGGGGAACGAGCAGTACGTC.